The 10 T cell receptor beta chains reported below all come from one sample, sequenced in a study of cytomegalovirus exposure and HLA in healthy donors. Sequencing was performed with immunoSEQ multiplex PCR; in TCRdb, only in-frame clones are kept and a portion is missing. The repertoire holds fewer than 200,000 clones, with about 86% as singletons. The sequenced sample was PBMCs. The receptors were gathered from a woman aged 30 to 39 in good health and CMV-seronegative.

V is TRBV6-6 and J is TRBJ2-5; possibly TRBD2 for D (6 bases). With 6 bases removed from V and 2 bases from J, the gap between germline ends came to 13 bases. Looked up from germline, CDR1 is MNHNY and CDR2 is SVGAGI (reference sequence). The CDR3 loop spans 14 amino acids. The CDR3 DNA reads TGTGCCAGCAGGGATGGGACTCCACAAGAGACCCAGTACTTC. Encoded protein: CASRDGTPQETQYF.

CDR3 sequence (DNA): TGCGCCAGCAGGCCGGGACAAGGGACGGCTAACTATGGCTACACCTTC. Translation gives CASRPGQGTANYGYTF. This rearrangement joins TRBV23-1 to TRBJ1-2; possibly TRBD1 for D (6 bases). TRBV23-1 is an ORF, with its function uncertain. The CDR3 consists of 16 residues. V was shortened by 6 bases and J by 0 bases, with 17 bases between the two germline ends.

The V gene is TRBV11-2, the J gene TRBJ1-2; 8 bases map to TRBD1. J gave up 7 bases and V 5 bases, and 9 bases lay outside the gene matches. Germline CDR1 SGHAT, CDR2 FQNNGV. There are 14 residues in the CDR3. CDR3 loop: CASSPTGAQGGYTF. The CDR3 DNA sequence: TGTGCCAGCAGCCCGACAGGGGCCCAAGGTGGCTACACCTTC.

The V gene is TRBV27, the J gene TRBJ1-5; D perhaps matches TRBD1 (6 bases). The CDR3 spans 15 residues. In germline, CDR1 is MNHEY, CDR2 SMNVEV (reference sequence). Trimming removed 6 bases from V and 7 bases from J, with 19 bases in between. CDR3 nucleotide sequence: TGTGCCAGCAGGGAGCTCTGGGGGGGCGGGCAGCCCCAGCATTTT. It codes for CASRELWGGGQPQHF.

This chain links TRBV6-5 with TRBJ1-6; D is perhaps TRBD1 (6 bases). The germline V gene encodes CDR1 MNHEY and CDR2 SVGAGI. This CDR3 spans 15 amino acids. Trimming took 6 bases from V and 7 from J, leaving 16 bases between them. CDR3 sequence reads: CASRRLTGLNSPLHF. The CDR3 DNA is TGTGCCAGCAGACGACTAACAGGGTTGAATTCACCCCTCCACTTT.

This sequence joins TRBV6-1 and TRBJ2-7; 7 bases are shared with TRBD1. Germline CDR1 and CDR2: MNHNS and SASEGT. After removal of 3 bases from V and 2 bases from J, the junction contained 4 bases not matched to a gene. The CDR3 spans 14 residues. The CDR3 region has the DNA TGTGCCAGCAGTGAGTTTACAGGGGCCTACGAGCAGTACTTC. Amino acid sequence: CASSEFTGAYEQYF.

The chain links TRBV5-1 to TRBJ2-7, with TRBD1 identical over 11 bases. Unmatched junction bases numbered 4, after V lost 4 bases and J lost 4 bases. CDR1 and CDR2 from the germline V gene are SGHRS and YFSETQ. The CDR3 length is 14 residues. The CDR3 region is CASSPGTGGYEQYF. The CDR3 nucleotides are TGCGCCAGCAGCCCCGGGACAGGGGGATACGAGCAGTACTTC.

The chain uses TRBV5-6 and TRBJ1-2; TRBD1 aligns across 9 bases. Germline trimming cut 1 base from V and 13 bases from J; bases unmatched to any gene: 5. The CDR3 spans 12 residues. Germline V gene data show CDR1 as SGHDT and CDR2 as YYEEEE. The CDR3 coding sequence is TGTGCCAGCAGCTTGCCCGCGACAGGGGGCACCTTC. Amino acid sequence: CASSLPATGGTF.

The V call is TRBV27, the J call TRBJ1-2, with D maybe TRBD1 (5 bases). This CDR3 is built from 13 residues. CDR1 is MNHEY, CDR2 SMNVEV, per germline (reference sequence). V was trimmed by 2 bases and J by 2 bases, leaving 6 bases between them. CDR3 amino acids: CASSLRQNYGYTF. CDR3 DNA: TGTGCCAGCAGTTTAAGACAGAACTATGGCTACACCTTC.

The CDR3 sequence: CASSTQTLSYEQYF. CDR3 bases: TGTGCCAGCAGCACCCAGACACTCTCCTACGAGCAGTACTTC. The chain uses TRBV11-1 and TRBJ2-7; D call uncertain. Germline V gene lookup returns CDR1 SGHAT and CDR2 FQDESV (reference sequence). Deletions cut 5 bases from V and 0 bases from J, with 11 bases between. CDR3 size: 14 residues. The full variable domain, completed using reference TRBV11-1 and TRBJ2-7, is EAEVAQSPRYKITEKSQAVAFWCDPISGHATLYWYRQILGQGPELLVQFQDESVVDDSQLPKDRFSAERLKGVDSTLKIQPAELGDSAMYLCASSTQTLSYEQYFGPGTRLTVT.